This TCR beta chain derives from a study of cytomegalovirus exposure and HLA in healthy donors. Broader study findings: Rarity marked most TCR sequences, yet some public TCRs occurred in many donors. Later findings reportedly placed an Asian-associated ancestry cluster below the approximately 670-donor mean for N-insertions.

The germline gives CDR1 SEHNR, CDR2 FQNEAQ (reference sequence). The CDR3 is 15 residues long. V trimming: 4 bases; J trimming: 6 bases; junction bases outside the gene matches: 11. Primers included in the PCR were 60 Vbeta and 13 Jbeta primers. The assay was immunoSEQ multiplex PCR, and TCRdb's table has in-frame clones only and misses some. Of over 250,000 clones listed, 86% are singletons. A word on this clone: Its antigen is unidentified.

The chain recombines TRBV7-9 with TRBJ2-7; 8 bases match TRBD1. The sample comprised PBMCs. The sequence was obtained from a man aged 40-49 years in good health and CMV-seropositive. The chain's CDR3 is CASSYIQGAQAEQYF. CDR3 nucleotides: TGTGCCAGCAGCTACATCCAGGGGGCGCAAGCCGAGCAGTACTTC.